This TCR beta chain comes out of a study of blood T cell repertoires in COVID-19. Study-wide background: The study drew acute and convalescent COVID-19 samples from the United States, Italy and Spain. PBMCs, B-cell-depleted T cells, or T cells provided the cDNA or gDNA that made up the material.

As handled by the study authors: For nucleated cells, counts were estimated from reference gene primer amplification. The data were produced by immunoSEQ multiplex PCR, yet TCRdb's version contains in-frame clones alone and is incomplete. That table gives V, J and clone size, and the DNA gave D and trimming. This sample has around 30,000 clones, with about nine tenths found just once. The CDR3 totals 15 residues. Germline values: CDR1 LNHDA, CDR2 SQIVND (reference sequence). Trimming stripped 5 bases from V and 0 bases from J, with 12 bases between. The sequenced material came from peripheral blood. The V call is TRBV19, the J call TRBJ2-3; D may be TRBD1 (6 bases). This TCR came from a human donor in a cohort sampled during active COVID-19. The CDR3 reads CASSEFTGSTDTQYF. The CDR3 DNA sequence: TGTGCCAGTAGTGAATTTACAGGGAGCACAGATACGCAGTATTTT.